These 29 T cell receptor beta chains were sequenced from one sample in a study of cytomegalovirus exposure and HLA in healthy donors. The PCR had 60 Vbeta and 13 Jbeta primers. TCRdb's copy holds only in-frame clones and misses some; the assay was immunoSEQ multiplex PCR. The table lists fewer than 95,000 clones, around 77% of them singletons. Source material: PBMCs. The origin of the receptors is a man younger than 45 in good health and CMV-seronegative.

The chain has TRBV2 and TRBJ2-1; the match to TRBD1 covers 12 bases. This CDR3 region has 19 residues. The V gene's germline CDR1 is SNHLY and CDR2 FYNNEI. The J segment lost 1 base and the V segment lost 0 bases, leaving 7 bases of the junction unmatched. The CDR3 nucleotides read TGTGCCAGCAGTGAAGCGGGGGGGGACAGGGGGCGATCCTACAATGAGCAGTTCTTC. Translation gives CASSEAGGDRGRSYNEQFF. Together with reference TRBV2 and TRBJ2-1, the CDR3 gives the full variable domain: EPEVTQTPSHQVTQMGQEVILRCVPISNHLYFYWYRQILGQKVEFLVSFYNNEISEKSEIFDDQFSVERPDGSNFTLKIRSTKLEDSAMYFCASSEAGGDRGRSYNEQFFGPGTRLTVL.

This clone turned up a few times. This chain connects TRBV5-1 to TRBJ1-1; a weak D match, TRBD1 (5 bases). V was trimmed by 4 bases and J by 7 bases, leaving 20 bases between them. The CDR3 sequence is 15 residues long. In germline, CDR1 is SGHRS, CDR2 YFSETQ. The CDR3 DNA reads as TGCGCCAGCAGCGTTACGAGGAGATCGGGGGGTGAAGCTTTCTTT. It translates to CASSVTRRSGGEAFF.

This clone turned up a few times. The chain carries TRBV6-1 and TRBJ1-5, with no clear D. CDR3 length: 13 amino acids. Germline assignment: CDR1 MNHNS and CDR2 SASEGT. Between the trimmed V and J ends, which lost 8 bases and 2 bases, there was a span of 10 bases. The DNA for the CDR3 is TGTGCCAGCTCGCCCGGGGGCAATCAGCCCCAGCATTTT. Translated, it gives CASSPGGNQPQHF.

This clone has a handful of counts. The CDR3 loop is CASGQGGYNEQFF. The CDR3 DNA is TGTGCCAGCGGGCAGGGAGGTTACAATGAGCAGTTCTTC. The V and J genes are TRBV7-7 and TRBJ2-1; tentative D call: TRBD2 (6 bases). The length of the CDR3 is 13 residues. Germline CDR1 and CDR2: SSHAT and FNYEAQ (reference sequence). The V end lost 8 bases, the J end lost 4 bases, and 12 bases lay between the germline ends.

Notes on this clone: Its ends do not fully match the called genes, so a read error is possible. The chain carries TRBV5-1 and TRBJ2-5, with 7 bases fitting TRBD1. Germline loops: CDR1 SGHRS, CDR2 YFSETQ. The CDR3 has 17 residues. CDR3 in amino acids: CASRLGYRDSKQETQYF. CDR3 sequence (DNA): TGCGCCAGCAGATTGGGGTACCGGGACAGCAAGCAAGAGACCCAGTACTTC.

This clone was observed a handful of times. The V and J genes are TRBV6-1 and TRBJ1-5; perhaps TRBD1 as D (5 bases). CDR1 is MNHNS and CDR2 is SASEGT in the germline V gene. V shed 0 bases and J shed 5 bases, with 23 bases lying between them. The CDR3 consists of 19 residues. DNA of the CDR3: TGTGCCAGCAGTGAAGCGCCATGGAAGGGGAGGATAGGGGATCAGCCCCAGCATTTT. Protein: CASSEAPWKGRIGDQPQHF.

This clone has a handful of counts. The rearrangement links TRBV4-3 to TRBJ2-3; TRBD2 matches at 13 bases. Germline CDR1 reads LGHNA; CDR2 reads YSLEER. There are 17 residues in the CDR3. J was trimmed by 3 bases and V by 0 bases; bases with no gene match: 3. The CDR3 region is CASSQEGLAGLTDTQYF. The CDR3 region has the DNA TGCGCCAGCAGCCAAGAGGGACTAGCGGGGTTGACAGATACGCAGTATTTT.

The rearrangement joins TRBV10-3 to TRBJ1-5, with 9 bases that match TRBD1. Germline CDR1 and CDR2: ENHRY and SYGVKD. V was pared by 1 base and J by 6 bases, with 4 bases of the junction left unmatched. The CDR3 is made up of 15 amino acids. CDR3 sequence: CAISEYGQGSQPQHF. As DNA, the CDR3 is TGTGCCATCAGTGAGTACGGACAGGGGTCTCAGCCCCAGCATTTT.

There are a few counts of this clone. This chain links TRBV4-1 with TRBJ1-1; 8 positions match TRBD1. J was trimmed by 1 base and V by 1 base; bases with no gene match: 11. The CDR3 runs to 18 residues. Germline CDR1 reads MGHRA; CDR2 reads YSYEKL. The CDR3 here is CASSQATGGVAKNTEAFF. The CDR3 bases are TGCGCCAGCAGCCAAGCTACAGGGGGTGTTGCAAAGAACACTGAAGCTTTCTTT.

The J gene is TRBJ1-4, the V gene TRBV6-1; D unclear. Trimming pared 4 bases from V and 6 bases from J, leaving 12 bases between. CDR1 is MNHNS and CDR2 is SASEGT in the germline V gene. The CDR3 loop spans 14 amino acids. The CDR3 is CASSVPREDEKLFF. In DNA, the CDR3 is TGTGCCAGCAGTGTACCCCGGGAGGATGAAAAACTGTTTTTT.

The rearrangement joins TRBV6-6 to TRBJ2-3, with 14 bases lining up with TRBD2. Germline CDR1 MNHNY, CDR2 SVGAGI (reference sequence). The CDR3 is 15 amino acids. V dropped 7 bases and J dropped 3; count of bases not matched to a gene: 3. Written as DNA, the CDR3 is TGTGCCAGCATTGGGACTAGCGGGGGAACAGATACGCAGTATTTT. Translated: CASIGTSGGTDTQYF.

This clone was seen only once. V gene TRBV7-9 combines with J gene TRBJ2-1, with D tentatively TRBD2 (5 bases). The germline V gene has CDR1 SEHNR and CDR2 FQNEAQ (reference sequence). This CDR3 spans 18 amino acids. The V end lost 3 bases, the J end lost 0 bases, and 18 bases lay between the germline ends. CDR3 DNA: TGTGCCAGCAGCTTTCCAGCGGCCGAACTAAGCTCCTACAATGAGCAGTTCTTC. Its protein is CASSFPAAELSSYNEQFF.

The V gene is TRBV7-2, the J gene TRBJ2-1; 9 bases agree with TRBD2. Germline assignment: CDR1 SGHTA and CDR2 FQGNSA. V lost 0 bases to trimming and J lost 7 bases; unmatched junction nucleotides: 7. CDR3 length equals 16 residues. The chain's CDR3 is CASSLAFSGSRNEQFF. The CDR3 nucleotides are TGTGCCAGCAGCTTAGCTTTTAGCGGGAGTAGGAATGAGCAGTTCTTC.

The rearrangement links TRBV9 to TRBJ1-3; D remains unclear. The CDR3 has 16 residues. V was trimmed by 4 bases and J by 4 bases, leaving 18 bases between them. Germline loops: CDR1 SGDLS, CDR2 YYNGEE. The CDR3 DNA reads as TGTGCCAGCAGCACATCCAGGAATCCCTCCGGAAACACCATATATTTT. It translates to CASSTSRNPSGNTIYF.

The rearrangement links TRBV5-1 to TRBJ2-2; maybe TRBD2 (5 bases). Germline values: CDR1 SGHRS, CDR2 YFSETQ. This CDR3 spans 14 amino acids. Between the trimmed V and J ends, which lost 7 bases and 1 base, there was a span of 11 bases. As DNA, the CDR3 is TGCGCCAGCGGTCGACGGGAGAACACCGGGGAGCTGTTTTTT. This sequence encodes CASGRRENTGELFF.

The CDR3 region is CASSPRGGGTYNEQFF. CDR3 coding DNA: TGTGCCAGCAGCCCTCGTGGTGGCGGTACCTACAATGAGCAGTTCTTC. The chain recombines TRBV7-9 with TRBJ2-1; D uncertain. V lost 5 bases to trimming and J lost 2 bases, with 16 bases between them. This CDR3 comprises 16 residues. The V gene's germline CDR1 is SEHNR and CDR2 FQNEAQ (reference sequence).

The CDR3 reads CASSLSRDSSPLHF. The CDR3 DNA reads TGTGCCAGCAGTTTATCGAGGGACTCTTCACCCCTCCACTTT. The chain is built from TRBV27 and TRBJ1-6; D perhaps matches TRBD1 (5 bases). V was trimmed by 0 bases and J by 9 bases, leaving 9 bases between them. Germline assignment: CDR1 MNHEY and CDR2 SMNVEV (reference sequence). The CDR3 totals 14 residues.

The CDR3 sequence: CASSKTGTGVNTEAFF. The CDR3 DNA is TGTGCCAGCAGCAAAACCGGGACTGGCGTGAACACTGAAGCTTTCTTT. The V and J genes are TRBV11-2 and TRBJ1-1; maybe TRBD1 (5 bases). Germline loops: CDR1 SGHAT, CDR2 FQNNGV. The CDR3 consists of 16 residues. Trimming cost V 5 bases and J 0 bases, with 16 bases left between them.

This clone was recorded a few times. The chain couples TRBV5-4 to TRBJ1-2; D is perhaps TRBD1 (5 bases). The germline V and J ends were trimmed by 4 bases and 4 bases, with 14 bases remaining between them. Germline V CDR1 and CDR2: SGHNT, YYREEE (reference sequence). The CDR3 is made up of 14 amino acids. CDR3 in DNA: TGTGCCAGCAGCCCGGACACTGCCCCCTATGGCTACACCTTC. Protein: CASSPDTAPYGYTF.

The CDR3 region is CASSYGGGNNQPQHF. CDR3 nucleotide sequence: TGTGCCAGCAGTTACGGGGGGGGCAACAATCAGCCCCAGCATTTT. The V call is TRBV6-6, the J call TRBJ1-5; possible D gene TRBD1, 6 bases. V lost 2 bases, J lost 3 bases, and 11 bases lay in between. Germline V CDR1 and CDR2: MNHNY, SVGAGI (reference sequence). This CDR3 region has 15 residues.

The chain links TRBV7-9 to TRBJ1-5; 8 bases are shared with TRBD1. CDR3 length: 15 residues. Unmatched junction bases numbered 4, after V lost 3 bases and J lost 3 bases. CDR1 is SEHNR and CDR2 is FQNEAQ in the germline V gene (reference sequence). CDR3 bases: TGTGCCAGCAGCTTGGACAGGGATACCAATCAGCCCCAGCATTTT. Protein: CASSLDRDTNQPQHF.

The V and J genes are TRBV27 and TRBJ2-3, with D unresolved. The ends were cut back, 3 bases at V and 0 bases at J, with 13 bases in the middle. Germline V gene lookup returns CDR1 MNHEY and CDR2 SMNVEV (reference sequence). The CDR3 sequence is 16 residues long. The CDR3 is CASSFQIAGSTDTQYF. CDR3 coding DNA: TGTGCCAGCAGTTTCCAGATCGCAGGTAGCACAGATACGCAGTATTTT.

The sample holds one count of this clone. This chain links TRBV5-6 with TRBJ2-2; D is unresolved. V was cut by 4 bases and J by 3 bases, with 16 bases left in between. Germline V gene sequence: CDR1 SGHDT, CDR2 YYEEEE. This CDR3 comprises 16 residues. The CDR3 spells CASSQPIAPDTGELFF. DNA for the CDR3: TGTGCCAGCAGCCAACCTATTGCTCCCGACACCGGGGAGCTGTTTTTT.

V and J are TRBV19 and TRBJ2-1; 7 bases map to TRBD2. The CDR3 sequence is 16 residues long. The J segment lost 4 bases and the V segment lost 1 base, leaving 7 bases of the junction unmatched. The V gene's germline CDR1 is LNHDA and CDR2 SQIVND (reference sequence). The CDR3 is CASSIGPSGTYNEQFF. The CDR3 bases are TGTGCCAGTAGTATAGGACCTAGCGGAACTTACAATGAGCAGTTCTTC. Full variable domain (missing parts from reference TRBV19 and TRBJ2-1): DGGITQSPKYLFRKEGQNVTLSCEQNLNHDAMYWYRQDPGQGLRLIYYSQIVNDFQKGDIAEGYSVSREKKESFPLTVTSAQKNPTAFYLCASSIGPSGTYNEQFFGPGTRLTVL.

This clone has a handful of counts. The chain combines TRBV5-1 with TRBJ1-2; 9 bases are a match to TRBD1. Germline values: CDR1 SGHRS, CDR2 YFSETQ. J gave up 6 bases and V 4 bases, and 13 bases lay outside the gene matches. This CDR3 has 16 residues. CDR3 nucleotides: TGCGCCAGCAGCACGGGACAGGGAGTTTTTACGGATGGCTACACCTTC. Translating gives CASSTGQGVFTDGYTF.

In DNA, the CDR3 is TGTGCCAGCAGCGTAGCGGGGGGGCCCTTAGATGAGCAGTTCTTC. It is translated as CASSVAGGPLDEQFF. The chain combines TRBV9 with TRBJ2-1, with 8 bases identical to TRBD2. Germline assignment: CDR1 SGDLS and CDR2 YYNGEE. V lost 0 bases, J lost 8 bases, and 7 bases stayed unmatched. The CDR3 is 15 residues long.

To note about this clone: The sample holds other DNA sequences that translate to the same CDR3. V and J are TRBV6-8 and TRBJ2-1; TRBD2 agrees at 12 bases. After removal of 6 bases from V and 6 bases from J, the junction contained 9 bases not matched to a gene. Germline CDR1 and CDR2: MNHGY and SAAAGT. There are 16 residues in the CDR3. The CDR3 sequence: CASSPGTSGRCNEQFF. The CDR3 DNA sequence: TGTGCCAGCAGCCCTGGGACTAGCGGGCGGTGCAATGAGCAGTTCTTC.

In DNA form, the CDR3 reads TGCGCCAGCAGCCAAGATAACGCGGGGCGTCACTACGAGCAGTACTTC. It specifies CASSQDNAGRHYEQYF. The chain joins TRBV4-3 to TRBJ2-7; the D gene is possibly TRBD2 (6 bases). The V gene lost 0 bases and the J gene lost 3 bases, with 15 bases spanning the gap. Per the germline V gene, CDR1 is LGHNA and CDR2 is YSLEER. CDR3 length: 16 residues.

This clone was seen only a few times. This rearrangement joins TRBV5-6 to TRBJ1-1, with D perhaps TRBD1 (5 bases). The ends were cut back, 4 bases at V and 6 bases at J, with 19 bases in the middle. The CDR3 runs 15 residues. Per the germline V gene, CDR1 is SGHDT and CDR2 is YYEEEE. The CDR3 loop is CASSSRARGWAEAFF. CDR3 nucleotides: TGTGCCAGCAGCAGCCGCGCCCGGGGGTGGGCTGAAGCTTTCTTT.